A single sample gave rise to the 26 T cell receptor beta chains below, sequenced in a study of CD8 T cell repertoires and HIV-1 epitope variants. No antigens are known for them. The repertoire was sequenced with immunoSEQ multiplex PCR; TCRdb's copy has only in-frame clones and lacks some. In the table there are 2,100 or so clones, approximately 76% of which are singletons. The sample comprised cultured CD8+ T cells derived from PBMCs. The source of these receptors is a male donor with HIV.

CDR3 sequence: CASSLSGSSYEQYF. The CDR3 DNA follows: TGTGCCAGCAGCCTTAGCGGGAGCTCCTACGAGCAGTACTTC. The V and J genes are TRBV7-2 and TRBJ2-7; 9 bases line up with TRBD2. V gave up 5 bases and J gave up 0 bases; unmatched junction bases: 2. The germline V gene encodes CDR1 SGHTA and CDR2 FQGNSA. This CDR3 comprises 14 residues.

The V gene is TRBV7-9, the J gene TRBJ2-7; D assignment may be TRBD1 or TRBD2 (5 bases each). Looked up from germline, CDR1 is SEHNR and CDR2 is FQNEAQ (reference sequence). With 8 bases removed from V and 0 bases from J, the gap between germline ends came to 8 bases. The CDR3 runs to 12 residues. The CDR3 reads CASGDGSYEQYF. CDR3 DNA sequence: TGTGCCAGCGGGGACGGCTCCTACGAGCAGTACTTC.

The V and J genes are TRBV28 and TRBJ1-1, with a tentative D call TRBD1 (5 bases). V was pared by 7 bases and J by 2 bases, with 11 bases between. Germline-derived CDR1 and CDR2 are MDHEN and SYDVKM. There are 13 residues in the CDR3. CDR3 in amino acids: CASNRDLNTEAFF. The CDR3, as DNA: TGTGCCAGCAATCGGGACCTCAACACTGAAGCTTTCTTT.

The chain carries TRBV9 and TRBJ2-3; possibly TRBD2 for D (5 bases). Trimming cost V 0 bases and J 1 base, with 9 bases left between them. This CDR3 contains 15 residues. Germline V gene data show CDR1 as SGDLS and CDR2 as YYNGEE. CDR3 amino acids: CASSVGGRGTDTQYF. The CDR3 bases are TGTGCCAGCAGCGTAGGCGGGCGGGGCACAGATACGCAGTATTTT.

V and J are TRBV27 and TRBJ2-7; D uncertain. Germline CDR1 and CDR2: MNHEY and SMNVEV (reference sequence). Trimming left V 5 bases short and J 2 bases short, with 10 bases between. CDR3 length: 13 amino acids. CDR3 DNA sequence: TGTGCCAGCAGTCCCCAGACCCCCTACGAGCAGTACTTC. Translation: CASSPQTPYEQYF.

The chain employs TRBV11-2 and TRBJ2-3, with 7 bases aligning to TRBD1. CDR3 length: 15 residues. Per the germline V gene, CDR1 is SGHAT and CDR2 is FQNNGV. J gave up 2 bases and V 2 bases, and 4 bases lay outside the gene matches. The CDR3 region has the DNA TGTGCCAGCAGCTTAAGGACAGGATTCACAGATACGCAGTATTTT. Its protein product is CASSLRTGFTDTQYF.

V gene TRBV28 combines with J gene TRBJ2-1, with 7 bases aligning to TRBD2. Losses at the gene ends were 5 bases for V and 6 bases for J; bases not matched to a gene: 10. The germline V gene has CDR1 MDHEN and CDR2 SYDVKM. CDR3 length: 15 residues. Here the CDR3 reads CASSPPGLAANEQFF. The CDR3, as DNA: TGTGCCAGCAGTCCCCCAGGGCTAGCGGCCAATGAGCAGTTCTTC.

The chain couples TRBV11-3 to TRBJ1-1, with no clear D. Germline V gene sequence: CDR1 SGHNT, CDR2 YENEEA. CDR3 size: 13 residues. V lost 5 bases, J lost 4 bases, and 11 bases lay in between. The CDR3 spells CASSDSVGTEAFF. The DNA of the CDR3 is TGTGCCAGCAGCGACTCTGTGGGCACTGAAGCTTTCTTT.

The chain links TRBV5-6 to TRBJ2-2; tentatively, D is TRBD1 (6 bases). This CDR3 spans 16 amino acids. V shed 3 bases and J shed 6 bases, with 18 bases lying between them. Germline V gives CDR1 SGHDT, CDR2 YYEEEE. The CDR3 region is CASSSGQGIFPGELFF. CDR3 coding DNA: TGTGCCAGCAGCTCTGGGCAGGGGATCTTTCCCGGGGAGCTGTTTTTT.

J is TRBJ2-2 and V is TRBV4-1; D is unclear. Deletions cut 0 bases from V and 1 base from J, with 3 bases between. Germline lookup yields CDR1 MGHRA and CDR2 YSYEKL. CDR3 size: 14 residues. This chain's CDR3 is CASSQDGNTGELFF. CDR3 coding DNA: TGCGCCAGCAGCCAAGATGGGAACACCGGGGAGCTGTTTTTT.

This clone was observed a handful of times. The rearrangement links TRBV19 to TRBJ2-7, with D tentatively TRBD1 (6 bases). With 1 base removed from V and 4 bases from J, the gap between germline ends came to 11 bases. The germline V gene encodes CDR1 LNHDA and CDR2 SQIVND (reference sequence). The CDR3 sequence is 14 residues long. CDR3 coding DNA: TGTGCCAGTAGTATAGCCCGAGGGGGATACGAGCAGTACTTC. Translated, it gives CASSIARGGYEQYF. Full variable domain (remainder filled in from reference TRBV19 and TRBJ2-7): DGGITQSPKYLFRKEGQNVTLSCEQNLNHDAMYWYRQDPGQGLRLIYYSQIVNDFQKGDIAEGYSVSREKKESFPLTVTSAQKNPTAFYLCASSIARGGYEQYFGPGTRLTVT.

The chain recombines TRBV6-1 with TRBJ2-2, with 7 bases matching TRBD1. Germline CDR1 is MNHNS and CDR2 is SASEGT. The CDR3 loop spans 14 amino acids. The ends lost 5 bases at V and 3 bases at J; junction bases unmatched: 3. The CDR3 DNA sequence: TGTGCCAGCAGTCTGGGACAGCACACCGGGGAGCTGTTTTTT. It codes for CASSLGQHTGELFF.

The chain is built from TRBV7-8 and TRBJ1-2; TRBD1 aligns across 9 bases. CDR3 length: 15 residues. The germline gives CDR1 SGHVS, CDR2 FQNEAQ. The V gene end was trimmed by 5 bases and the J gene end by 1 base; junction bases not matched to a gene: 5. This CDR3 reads CASSADRGFNYGYTF. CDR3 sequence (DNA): TGTGCCAGCAGCGCGGACAGGGGATTTAACTATGGCTACACCTTC.

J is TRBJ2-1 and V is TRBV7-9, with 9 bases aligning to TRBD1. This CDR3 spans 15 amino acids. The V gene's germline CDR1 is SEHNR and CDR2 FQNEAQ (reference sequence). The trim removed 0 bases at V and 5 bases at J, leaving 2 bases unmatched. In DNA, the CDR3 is TGTGCCAGCAGCTTAGCACAGGGGGCCGACAATGAGCAGTTCTTC. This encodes CASSLAQGADNEQFF.

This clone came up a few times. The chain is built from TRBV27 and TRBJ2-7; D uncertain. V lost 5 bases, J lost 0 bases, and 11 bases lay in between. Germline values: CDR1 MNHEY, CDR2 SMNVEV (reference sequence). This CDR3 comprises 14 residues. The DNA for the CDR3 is TGTGCCAGCAGTGAGATTGCAAGCTCCTACGAGCAGTACTTC. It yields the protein CASSEIASSYEQYF.

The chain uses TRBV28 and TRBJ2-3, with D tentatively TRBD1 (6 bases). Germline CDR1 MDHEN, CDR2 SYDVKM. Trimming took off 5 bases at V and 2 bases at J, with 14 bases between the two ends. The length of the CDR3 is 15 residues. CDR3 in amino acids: CASSPGAGATDTQYF. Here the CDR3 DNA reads TGTGCCAGCAGTCCCGGGGCAGGGGCCACAGATACGCAGTATTTT.

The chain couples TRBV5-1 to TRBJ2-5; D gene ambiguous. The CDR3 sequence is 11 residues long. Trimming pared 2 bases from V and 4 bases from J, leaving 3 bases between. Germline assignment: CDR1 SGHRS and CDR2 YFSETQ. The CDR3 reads CASSFPETQYF. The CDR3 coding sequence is TGCGCCAGCAGCTTTCCAGAGACCCAGTACTTC.

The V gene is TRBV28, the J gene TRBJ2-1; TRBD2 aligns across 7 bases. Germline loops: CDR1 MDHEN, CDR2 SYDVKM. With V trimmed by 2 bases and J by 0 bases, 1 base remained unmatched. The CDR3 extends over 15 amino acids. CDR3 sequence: CASSLGGGSYNEQFF. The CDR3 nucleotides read TGTGCCAGCAGTTTAGGCGGGGGCTCCTACAATGAGCAGTTCTTC.

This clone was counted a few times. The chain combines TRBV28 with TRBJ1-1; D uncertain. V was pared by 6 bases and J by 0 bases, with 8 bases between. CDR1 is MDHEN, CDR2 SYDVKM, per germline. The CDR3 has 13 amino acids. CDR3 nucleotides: TGTGCCAGCAGCACCAGACTGAACACTGAAGCTTTCTTT. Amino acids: CASSTRLNTEAFF.

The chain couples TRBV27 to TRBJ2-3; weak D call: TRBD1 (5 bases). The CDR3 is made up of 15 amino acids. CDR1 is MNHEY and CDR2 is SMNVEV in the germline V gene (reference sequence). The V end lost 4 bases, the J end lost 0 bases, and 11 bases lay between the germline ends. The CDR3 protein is CASSSPTDSTDTQYF. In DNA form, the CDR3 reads TGTGCCAGCAGTTCCCCGACAGACAGCACAGATACGCAGTATTTT.

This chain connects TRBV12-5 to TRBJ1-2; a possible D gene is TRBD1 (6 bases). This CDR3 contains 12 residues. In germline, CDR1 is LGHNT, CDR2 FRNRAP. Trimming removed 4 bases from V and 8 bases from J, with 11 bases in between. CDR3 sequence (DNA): TGTGCTAGTGGTTCGACAGGCAGCGGCTACACCTTC. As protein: CASGSTGSGYTF.

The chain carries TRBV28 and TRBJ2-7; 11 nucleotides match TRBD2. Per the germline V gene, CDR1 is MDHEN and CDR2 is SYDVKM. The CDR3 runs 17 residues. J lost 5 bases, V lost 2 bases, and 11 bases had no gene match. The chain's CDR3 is CASSLVSSGRAEDEQYF. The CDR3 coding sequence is TGTGCCAGCAGTTTAGTGAGTAGCGGGAGGGCTGAAGACGAGCAGTACTTC.

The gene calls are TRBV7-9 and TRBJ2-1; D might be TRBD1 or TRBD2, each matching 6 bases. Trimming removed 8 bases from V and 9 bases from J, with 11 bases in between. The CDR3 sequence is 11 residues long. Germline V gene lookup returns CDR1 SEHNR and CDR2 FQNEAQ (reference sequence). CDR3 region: CASLQGGEQFF. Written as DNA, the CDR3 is TGTGCCAGCTTACAGGGAGGTGAGCAGTTCTTC.

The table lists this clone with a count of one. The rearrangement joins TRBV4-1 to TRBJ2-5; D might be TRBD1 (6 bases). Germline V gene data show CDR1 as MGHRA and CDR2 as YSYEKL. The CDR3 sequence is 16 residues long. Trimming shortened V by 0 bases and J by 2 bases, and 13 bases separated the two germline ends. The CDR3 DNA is TGCGCCAGCAGCCAAGATAGGGGACAAGAACAAGAGACCCAGTACTTC. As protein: CASSQDRGQEQETQYF.

The CDR3 is CASSYSPSGGHNEQFF. In nucleotides, the CDR3 is TGTGCCAGCAGTTACTCGCCTAGCGGGGGACACAATGAGCAGTTCTTC. This chain links TRBV6-5 with TRBJ2-1; 10 bases are shared with TRBD2. The germline V gene has CDR1 MNHEY and CDR2 SVGAGI. The V segment lost 0 bases and the J segment 5 bases; nucleotides outside the gene matches: 4. The CDR3 is made up of 16 amino acids.

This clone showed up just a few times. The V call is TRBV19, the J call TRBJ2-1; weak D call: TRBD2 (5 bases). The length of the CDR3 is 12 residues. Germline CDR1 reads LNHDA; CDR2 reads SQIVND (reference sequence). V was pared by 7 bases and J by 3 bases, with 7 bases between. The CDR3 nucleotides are TGTGCCAGTAACGAGGGCTACAATGAGCAGTTCTTC. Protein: CASNEGYNEQFF.